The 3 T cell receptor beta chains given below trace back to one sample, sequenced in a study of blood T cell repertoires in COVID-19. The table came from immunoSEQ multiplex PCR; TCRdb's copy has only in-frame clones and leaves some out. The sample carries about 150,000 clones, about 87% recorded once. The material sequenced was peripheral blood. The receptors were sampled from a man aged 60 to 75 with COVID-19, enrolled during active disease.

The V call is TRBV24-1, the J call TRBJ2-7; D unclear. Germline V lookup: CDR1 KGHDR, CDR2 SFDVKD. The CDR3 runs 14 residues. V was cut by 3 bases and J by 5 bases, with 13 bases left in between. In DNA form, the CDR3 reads TGTGCCACCAGTGATACGGCAGGTTCCCACGAGCAGTACTTC. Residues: CATSDTAGSHEQYF.

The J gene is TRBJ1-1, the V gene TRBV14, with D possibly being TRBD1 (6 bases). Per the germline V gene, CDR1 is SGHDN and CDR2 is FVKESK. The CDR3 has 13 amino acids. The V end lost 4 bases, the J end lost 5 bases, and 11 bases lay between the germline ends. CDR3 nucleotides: TGTGCCAGCAGCCTGGGACAATGGACTGAAGCTTTCTTT. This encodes CASSLGQWTEAFF.

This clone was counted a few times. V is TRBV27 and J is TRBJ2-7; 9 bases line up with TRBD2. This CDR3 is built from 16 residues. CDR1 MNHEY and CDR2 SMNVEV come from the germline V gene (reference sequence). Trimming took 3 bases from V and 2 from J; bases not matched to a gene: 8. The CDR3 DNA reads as TGTGCCAGCAGTTTTATAGCGGGAGCCCCGACCTACGAGCAGTACTTC. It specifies CASSFIAGAPTYEQYF.